Below are 7 T cell receptor beta chains sequenced from a single sample in a study of patients and donors after allogeneic stem cell transplantation. Via MiXCR, TCRdb re-called the RT-PCR reads, giving one row per CDR3 protein. Among more than 850,000 distinct CDR3 sequences listed, over 15% were seen once. Sequencing was carried out using blood, either unsorted or a sorted T cell fraction (not recorded which). The receptors originated from a human donor who was either an allogeneic HSCT recipient or a stem cell or donor lymphocyte infusion donor (not recorded which). It is not recorded whose cells these are; they may come from a transplant donor.

In its sample, this clonotype was seen a few times. This chain joins TRBV19 and TRBJ1-6; TRBD1 matches at 8 bases. This CDR3 has 16 amino acids. J gave up 5 bases and V 10 bases, and 13 bases lay outside the gene matches. Germline CDR1 is LNHDA and CDR2 is SQIVND (reference sequence). DNA for the CDR3: TGTGCCACCTCAGAGATAGACAGGGGAAATAATTCACCCCTCCACTTT. It encodes CATSEIDRGNNSPLHF.

There are a few counts of this clonotype. The chain recombines TRBV12-3 or TRBV12-4 with TRBJ2-1; D is ambiguous. This CDR3 region has 14 residues. Trimming took 4 bases from V and 9 from J, leaving 16 bases between them. The DNA for the CDR3 is TGTGCCAGCAGTTCGATGACCCAACGCGCTGAGCAGTTCTTC. It translates to CASSSMTQRAEQFF.

CDR3 in DNA: TGTGCCAGTGATCCCGGGACAGGAGGGCAGCCCCAGCATTTT. Its translation: CASDPGTGGQPQHF. The J gene is TRBJ1-5, the V gene TRBV18; 8 nucleotides agree with TRBD1. Per germline, CDR1 KGHSH and CDR2 LQKENI. The CDR3 consists of 14 residues. Unmatched junction bases numbered 11, after V lost 9 bases and J lost 7 bases.

Only a few counts were recorded for this clonotype. The gene calls are TRBV3-1 and TRBJ2-1; 14 bases map to TRBD2. The germline V gene has CDR1 LGHDT and CDR2 YNNKEL (reference sequence). V dropped 8 bases and J dropped 0; count of bases not matched to a gene: 3. The CDR3 has 16 residues. This chain's CDR3 is CASPGLAGVSYNEQFF. For the CDR3, the DNA is TGTGCCAGCCCGGGACTAGCGGGAGTCTCCTACAATGAGCAGTTCTTC.

In this sample, this clonotype turned up a few times. This chain uses TRBV20-1 with TRBJ2-7; no clear D gene. Trimming left V 6 bases short and J 1 base short, with 13 bases between. CDR3 length: 13 residues. Germline lookup yields CDR1 DFQATT and CDR2 SNEGSKA (reference sequence). CDR3: CSAPTPVSYEQYF. The CDR3 coding sequence is TGCAGTGCCCCCACCCCCGTTTCCTACGAGCAGTACTTC.

This chain connects TRBV2 to TRBJ1-5; D unresolved. The CDR3 extends over 15 amino acids. Trimming took off 1 base at V and 5 bases at J, with 12 bases between the two ends. Germline loops: CDR1 SNHLY, CDR2 FYNNEI. The CDR3 DNA sequence: TGTGCCAGCAGTGAAGAGTGGGGTGGGCATCAGCCCCAGCATTTT. This translates into CASSEEWGGHQPQHF.

This clonotype was seen more than once but under ten times. The chain has TRBV6-1 and TRBJ2-2; 8 bases line up with TRBD1. CDR1 and CDR2 from the germline V gene are MNHNS and SASEGT. This CDR3 has 16 residues. Unmatched junction bases numbered 6, after V lost 5 bases and J lost 1 base. This CDR3 is CASSTPGTGNTGELFF. The CDR3 region has the DNA TGTGCCAGCAGTACTCCCGGGACAGGGAACACCGGGGAGCTGTTTTTT.